This TCR beta chain was found in a study of sequential checkpoint blockade in melanoma. Study background: First-line arms were nivolumab then ipilimumab, or the reverse, randomized 1:1. Each arm's sequence ended with maintenance nivolumab.

This clone is classed as large. As for treatment: randomized to nivolumab then ipilimumab (arm A) or the reverse (arm B). No patient had prior DNA-damaging chemotherapy. PBMC sorting kept live CD3+CD8+ cells without CD19 or CD56. Looked up from germline, CDR1 is MNHEY and CDR2 is SMNVEV (reference sequence). CDR3 size: 14 residues. Trimming stripped 4 bases from V and 2 bases from J, with 12 bases between. Assay: immunoSEQ multiplex PCR; the TCRdb copy retains only in-frame clones and omits some. The sample records over 15,000 clones, about 80% being singletons. The sample here was CD8+ T cells sorted from blood (inferred from file names), taken from a patient given nivolumab and ipilimumab in sequence. The TCR sequence derives from a human donor with melanoma. The chain joins TRBV27 to TRBJ2-7, with D uncertain. In DNA, the CDR3 is TGTGCCAGCAGTTGGGCTTCTCCTGCCTACGAGCAGTACTTC. Translating it yields CASSWASPAYEQYF.